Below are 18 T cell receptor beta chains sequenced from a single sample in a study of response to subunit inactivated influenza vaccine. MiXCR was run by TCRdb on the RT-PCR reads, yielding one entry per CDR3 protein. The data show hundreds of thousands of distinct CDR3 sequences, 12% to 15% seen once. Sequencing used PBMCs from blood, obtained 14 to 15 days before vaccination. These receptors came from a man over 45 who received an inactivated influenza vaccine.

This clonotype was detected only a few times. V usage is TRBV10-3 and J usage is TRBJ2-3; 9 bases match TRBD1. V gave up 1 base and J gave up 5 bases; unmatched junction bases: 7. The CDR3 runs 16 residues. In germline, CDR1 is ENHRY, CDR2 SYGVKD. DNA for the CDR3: TGTGCCATCAGTGAGTGGACAGGGGAACTTGGAGATACGCAGTATTTT. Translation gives CAISEWTGELGDTQYF.

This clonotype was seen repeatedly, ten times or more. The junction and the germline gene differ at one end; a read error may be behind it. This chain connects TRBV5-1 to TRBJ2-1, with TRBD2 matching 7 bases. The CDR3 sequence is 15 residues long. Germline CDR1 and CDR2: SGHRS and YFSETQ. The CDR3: CASSLGGGGYNEQFF. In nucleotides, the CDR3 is TGTGCCAGCAGCTTAGGAGGCGGGGGTTACAATGAGCAGTTCTTC.

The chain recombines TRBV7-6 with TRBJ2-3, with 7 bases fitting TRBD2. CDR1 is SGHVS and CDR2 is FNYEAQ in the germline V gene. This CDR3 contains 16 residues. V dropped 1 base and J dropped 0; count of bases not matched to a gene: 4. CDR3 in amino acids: CASSLGSGASTDTQYF. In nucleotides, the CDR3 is TGTGCCAGCAGCTTAGGGAGCGGGGCTAGCACAGATACGCAGTATTTT.

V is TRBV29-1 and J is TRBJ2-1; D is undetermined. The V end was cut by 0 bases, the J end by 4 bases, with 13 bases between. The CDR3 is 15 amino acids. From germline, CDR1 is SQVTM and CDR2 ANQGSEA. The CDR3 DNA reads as TGCAGCGTTGAAGATTTGATAGTCGGGTACAATGAGCAGTTCTTC. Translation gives CSVEDLIVGYNEQFF.

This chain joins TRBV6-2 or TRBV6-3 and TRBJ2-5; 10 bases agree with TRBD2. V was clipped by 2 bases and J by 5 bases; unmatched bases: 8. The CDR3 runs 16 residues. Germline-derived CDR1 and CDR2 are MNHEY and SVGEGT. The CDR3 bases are TGTGCCAGCAGTTACGCTAGCGGGAGCCTAAGGGAGACCCAGTACTTC. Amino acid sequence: CASSYASGSLRETQYF.

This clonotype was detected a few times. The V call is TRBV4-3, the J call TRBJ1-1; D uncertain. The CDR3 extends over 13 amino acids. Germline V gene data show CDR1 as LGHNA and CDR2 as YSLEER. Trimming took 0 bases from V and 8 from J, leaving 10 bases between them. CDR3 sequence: CASSQDRVAEAFF. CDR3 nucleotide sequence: TGCGCCAGCAGCCAAGATCGGGTTGCGGAAGCTTTCTTT.

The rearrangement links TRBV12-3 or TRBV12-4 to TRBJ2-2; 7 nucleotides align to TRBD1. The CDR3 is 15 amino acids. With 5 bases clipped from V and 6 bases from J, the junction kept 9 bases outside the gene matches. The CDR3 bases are TGTGCCAGCAGTAAGACAGGGATGGTTGCCGGGGAGCTGTTTTTT. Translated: CASSKTGMVAGELFF.

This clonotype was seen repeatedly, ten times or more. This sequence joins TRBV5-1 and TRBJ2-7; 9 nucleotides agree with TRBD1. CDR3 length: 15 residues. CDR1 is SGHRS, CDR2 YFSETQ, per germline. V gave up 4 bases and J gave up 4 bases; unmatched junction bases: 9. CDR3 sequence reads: CASSTGTGRVYEQYF. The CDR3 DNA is TGCGCCAGCAGCACCGGGACAGGGCGAGTTTACGAGCAGTACTTC.

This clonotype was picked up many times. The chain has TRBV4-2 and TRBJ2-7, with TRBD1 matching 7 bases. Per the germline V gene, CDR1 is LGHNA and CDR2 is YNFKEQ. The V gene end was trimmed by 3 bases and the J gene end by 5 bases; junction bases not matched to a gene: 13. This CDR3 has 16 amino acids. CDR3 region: CASSQAQTGNRHEQYF. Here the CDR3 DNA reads TGTGCCAGCAGCCAGGCGCAGACAGGGAACCGCCACGAGCAGTACTTC.

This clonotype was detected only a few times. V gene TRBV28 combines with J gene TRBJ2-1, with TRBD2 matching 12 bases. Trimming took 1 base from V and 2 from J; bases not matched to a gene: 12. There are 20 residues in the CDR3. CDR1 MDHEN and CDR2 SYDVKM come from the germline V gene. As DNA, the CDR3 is TGTGCCAGCAGTTTATTTTGGGCTAGCGGGAGGGCGCAGCCCTACAATGAGCAGTTCTTC. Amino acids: CASSLFWASGRAQPYNEQFF.

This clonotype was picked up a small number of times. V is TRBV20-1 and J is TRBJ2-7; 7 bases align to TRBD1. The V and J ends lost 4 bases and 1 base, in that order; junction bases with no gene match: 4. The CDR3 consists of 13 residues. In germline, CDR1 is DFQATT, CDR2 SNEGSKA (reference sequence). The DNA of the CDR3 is TGCAGTGCTACCGGGACAGCTTCCTACGAGCAGTACTTC. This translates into CSATGTASYEQYF.

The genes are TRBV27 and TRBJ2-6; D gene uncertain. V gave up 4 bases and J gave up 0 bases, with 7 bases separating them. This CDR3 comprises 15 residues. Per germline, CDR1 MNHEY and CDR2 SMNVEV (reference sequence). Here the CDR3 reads CASSSAGSGANVLTF. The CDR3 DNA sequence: TGTGCCAGCAGTTCGGCCGGCTCTGGGGCCAACGTCCTGACTTTC.

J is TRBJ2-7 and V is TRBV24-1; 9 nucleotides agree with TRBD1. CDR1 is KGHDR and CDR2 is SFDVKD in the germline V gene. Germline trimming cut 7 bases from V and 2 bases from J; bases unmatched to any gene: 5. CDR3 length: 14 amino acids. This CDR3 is CATSHGTGPYEQYF. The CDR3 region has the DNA TGTGCCACCAGCCATGGGACAGGGCCCTACGAGCAGTACTTC.

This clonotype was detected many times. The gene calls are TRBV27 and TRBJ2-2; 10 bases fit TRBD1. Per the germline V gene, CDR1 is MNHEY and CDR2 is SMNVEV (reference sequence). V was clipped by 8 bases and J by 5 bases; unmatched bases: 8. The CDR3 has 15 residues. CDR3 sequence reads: CASQGPGQGTGELFF. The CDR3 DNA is TGTGCCAGCCAGGGACCGGGACAGGGGACCGGGGAGCTGTTTTTT.

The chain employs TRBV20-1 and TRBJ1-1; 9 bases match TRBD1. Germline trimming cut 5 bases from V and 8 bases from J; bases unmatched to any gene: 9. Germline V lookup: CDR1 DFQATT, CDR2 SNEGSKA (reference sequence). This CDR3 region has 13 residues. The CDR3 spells CSALPGQGIEAFF. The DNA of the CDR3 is TGCAGTGCTTTACCGGGACAGGGAATCGAAGCTTTCTTT.

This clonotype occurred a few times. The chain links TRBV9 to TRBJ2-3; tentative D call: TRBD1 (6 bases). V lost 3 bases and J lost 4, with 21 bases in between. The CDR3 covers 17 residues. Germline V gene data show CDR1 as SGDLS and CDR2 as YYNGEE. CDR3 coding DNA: TGTGCCAGCAGCGCTACCCCACAAGGGGGTCTGGCAGATACGCAGTATTTT. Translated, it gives CASSATPQGGLADTQYF.

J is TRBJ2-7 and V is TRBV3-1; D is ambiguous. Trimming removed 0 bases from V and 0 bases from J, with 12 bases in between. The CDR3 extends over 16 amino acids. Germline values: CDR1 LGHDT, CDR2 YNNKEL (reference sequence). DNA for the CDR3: TGTGCCAGCAGCCAAGATGCCGTTAGGAGCTCCTACGAGCAGTACTTC. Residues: CASSQDAVRSSYEQYF.

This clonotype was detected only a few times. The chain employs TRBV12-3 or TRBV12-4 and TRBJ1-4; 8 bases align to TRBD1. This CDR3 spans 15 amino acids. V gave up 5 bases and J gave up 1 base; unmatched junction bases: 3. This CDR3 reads CASSLGTGTNEKLFF. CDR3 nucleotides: TGTGCCAGCAGTCTAGGGACAGGAACTAATGAAAAACTGTTTTTT.